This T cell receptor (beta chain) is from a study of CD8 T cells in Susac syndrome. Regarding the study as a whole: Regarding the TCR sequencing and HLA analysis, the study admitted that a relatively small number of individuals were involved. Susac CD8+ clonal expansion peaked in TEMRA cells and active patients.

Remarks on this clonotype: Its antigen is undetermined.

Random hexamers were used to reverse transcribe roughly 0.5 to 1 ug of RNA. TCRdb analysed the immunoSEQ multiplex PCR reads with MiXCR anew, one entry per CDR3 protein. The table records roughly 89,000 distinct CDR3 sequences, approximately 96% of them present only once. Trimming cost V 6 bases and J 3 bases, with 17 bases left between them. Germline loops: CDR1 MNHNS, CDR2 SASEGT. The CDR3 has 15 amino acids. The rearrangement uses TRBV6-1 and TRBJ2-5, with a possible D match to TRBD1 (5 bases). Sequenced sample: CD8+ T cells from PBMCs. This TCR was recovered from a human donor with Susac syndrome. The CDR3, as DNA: TGTGCCAGCAGCAGAACGGACACCAAGGAAGAGACCCAGTACTTC. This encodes CASSRTDTKEETQYF.